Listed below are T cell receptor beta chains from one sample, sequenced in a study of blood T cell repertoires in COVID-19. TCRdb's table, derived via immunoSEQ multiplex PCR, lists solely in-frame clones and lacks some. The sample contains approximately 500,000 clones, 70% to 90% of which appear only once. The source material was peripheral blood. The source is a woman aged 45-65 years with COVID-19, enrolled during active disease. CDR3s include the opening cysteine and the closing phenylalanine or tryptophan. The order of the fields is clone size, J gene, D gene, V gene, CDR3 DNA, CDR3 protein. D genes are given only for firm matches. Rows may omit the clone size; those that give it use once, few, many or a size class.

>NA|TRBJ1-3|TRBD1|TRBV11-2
TGTGCCAGCAGCTTCTCAGGGGGAGACACCATATATTTT
CASSFSGGDTIYF
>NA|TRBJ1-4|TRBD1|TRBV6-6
TGTGCCAGCAGGTCACCGGGACAGCATGAAAAACTGTTTTTT
CASRSPGQHEKLFF
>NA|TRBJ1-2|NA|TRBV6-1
TGTGCCAGCAGTGAAGACAGAGAGGGCTACACCTTC
CASSEDREGYTF
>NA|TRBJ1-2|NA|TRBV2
TGTGCCAGCAGTGCATTTGGGGGGGCGAGCTATGGCTACACCTTC
CASSAFGGASYGYTF
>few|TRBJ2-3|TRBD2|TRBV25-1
TGTGCCAGCAGAAAGAGCGGGGCTGCAGATACGCAGTATTTT
CASRKSGAADTQYF
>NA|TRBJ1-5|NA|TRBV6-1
TGTGCCAGCAGTGAAGCGGCGACAGGCGGGGGCCCCCAGCATTTT
CASSEAATGGGPQHF
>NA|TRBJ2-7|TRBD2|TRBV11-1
TGTGCCAGCAGCTGGGCGGGGGGCACGATCTACGAGCAGTACTTC
CASSWAGGTIYEQYF
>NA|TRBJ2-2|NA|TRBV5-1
TGCGCCAGCAGCTGGACCGGACAGTCCACCGGGGAGCTGTTTTTT
CASSWTGQSTGELFF
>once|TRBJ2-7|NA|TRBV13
TGTGCCAGCAAAAGGGCCAGGGGCCCACCCGAGCAGTACTTC
CASKRARGPPEQYF
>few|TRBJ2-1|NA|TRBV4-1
TGCGCCAGCAGCCAAGATCGACAGACGGATAAGTTCTTC
CASSQDRQTDKFF
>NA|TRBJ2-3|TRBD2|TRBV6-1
TGTGCCAGCAGTGGCGGACGACTAGCGGGGGGCACAGATACGCAGTATTTT
CASSGGRLAGGTDTQYF
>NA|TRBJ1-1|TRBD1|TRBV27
TGTGCCAGCAATGACAGGGGGTCGAACACTGAAGCTTTCTTT
CASNDRGSNTEAFF
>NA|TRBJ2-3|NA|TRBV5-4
TGTGCCAGCAGCTTCGGACCGGCCGGGGGCACAGATACGCAGTATTTT
CASSFGPAGGTDTQYF
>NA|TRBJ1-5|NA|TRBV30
TGTGCCTGGAGTGTAGGGACTGCGGACGGGCCCCAGCATTTT
CAWSVGTADGPQHF
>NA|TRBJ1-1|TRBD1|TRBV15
TGTGCCACCAGCAGAGGCCAGGGGGCCACTGAAGCTTTCTTT
CATSRGQGATEAFF
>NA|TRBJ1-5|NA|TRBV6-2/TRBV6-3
TGTGCCAGCAGTTATGGGGGAGGTAATCAGCCCCAGCATTTT
CASSYGGGNQPQHF
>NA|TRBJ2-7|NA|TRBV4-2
TGTGCCAGCAGCCAAGAGTTGTCCATTTCCTACGAGCAGTACTTC
CASSQELSISYEQYF
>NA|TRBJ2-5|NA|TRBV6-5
TGTGCTTCAGAAAGTACAGCTCAAGAGACCCAGTACTTC
CASESTAQETQYF
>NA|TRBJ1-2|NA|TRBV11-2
TGTGCCAGCAGCTTTTTCCGGTCCCGAGGGGGTGGCTACACCTTC
CASSFFRSRGGGYTF
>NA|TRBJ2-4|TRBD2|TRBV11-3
TGTGCCAGCAGCTTAGGTTCGGGGGGGAAAAACATTCAGTACTTC
CASSLGSGGKNIQYF
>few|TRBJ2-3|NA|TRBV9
TGTGCCAGCAGCGTAGATCAGGGCACAGATACGCAGTATTTT
CASSVDQGTDTQYF
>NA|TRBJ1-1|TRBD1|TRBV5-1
TGCGCCAGCAGCTTCGACAGGGGCGAGTCGTTTGAAGCTTTCTTT
CASSFDRGESFEAFF
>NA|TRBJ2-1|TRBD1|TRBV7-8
TGTGCCAGCAGCTTAGCGGGACAGATCAATGAGCAGTTCTTC
CASSLAGQINEQFF
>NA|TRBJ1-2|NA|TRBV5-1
TGCGCCAGCAGCTTAATGCAGGGGCCTAACTATGGCTACACCTTC
CASSLMQGPNYGYTF
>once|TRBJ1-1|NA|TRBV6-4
TGTGCCAGCAGTGACTCGGCGGGCGCTAACACTGAAGCTTTCTTT
CASSDSAGANTEAFF
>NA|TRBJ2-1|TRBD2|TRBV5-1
TGCGCCAGCAGCGATGGGACTAGCGGGAGCTCCTACAATGAGCAGTTCTTC
CASSDGTSGSSYNEQFF
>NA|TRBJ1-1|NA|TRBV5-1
TGCGCCAGCAGCTTAGAGGAGGGATACACTGAAGCTTTCTTT
CASSLEEGYTEAFF
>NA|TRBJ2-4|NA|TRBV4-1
TGCGCCAGCAGCCCTGGGAACAGGTTAGCCAAAAACATTCAGTACTTC
CASSPGNRLAKNIQYF
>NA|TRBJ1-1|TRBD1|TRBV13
TGTGCCAGCAGCTTAACCGGGACAGGGAACACTGAAGCTTTCTTT
CASSLTGTGNTEAFF
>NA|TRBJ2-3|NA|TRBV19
TGTGCCAGTAGTATTGGAGCAACAGATACGCAGTATTTT
CASSIGATDTQYF
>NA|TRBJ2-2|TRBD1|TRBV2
TGTGCCAGCAGCAGATTACAGGGGGATGTCGGGGAGCTGTTTTTT
CASSRLQGDVGELFF
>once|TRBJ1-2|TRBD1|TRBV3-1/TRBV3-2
TGTGCCAGCAGCCAAGATCGGGGGTTAGGGACAGAATATGGCTACACCTTC
CASSQDRGLGTEYGYTF
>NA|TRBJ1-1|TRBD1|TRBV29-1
TGCAGCGTGGACAGGGCAGGGAACACTGAAGCTTTCTTT
CSVDRAGNTEAFF
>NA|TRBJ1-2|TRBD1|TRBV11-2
TGTGCCAGCAGCCGCAGGGGGGTTAACTATGGCTACACCTTC
CASSRRGVNYGYTF
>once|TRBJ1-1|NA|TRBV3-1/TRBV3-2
TGTGCCAGCAGCCAAGAGAGGCTGACGAACACTGAAGCTTTCTTT
CASSQERLTNTEAFF
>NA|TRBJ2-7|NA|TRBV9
TGTGCCAGCAGCGTGGGCACCAAATCCTACGAGCAGTACTTC
CASSVGTKSYEQYF
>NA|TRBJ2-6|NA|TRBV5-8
TGTGCCAGCAGCCGAGCCCTTAGGAGCTCTGGGGCCAACGTCCTGACTTTC
CASSRALRSSGANVLTF
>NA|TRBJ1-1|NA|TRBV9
TGTGCCAGCAGCGTAGTCCGGGAGGCTCGAGCTTTCTTT
CASSVVREARAFF
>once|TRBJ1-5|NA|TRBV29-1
TGCAGCGTTGGGGCAGGGGCTAATAGCAATCAGCCCCAGCATTTT
CSVGAGANSNQPQHF
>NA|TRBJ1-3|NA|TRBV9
TGTGCCAGCAGCGAAACAGGCTCTGGAAACACCATATATTTT
CASSETGSGNTIYF
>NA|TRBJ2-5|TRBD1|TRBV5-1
TGCGCCAGCAGCAACTCTGACAGGGGAGGAGGCGAGACCCAGTACTTC
CASSNSDRGGGETQYF
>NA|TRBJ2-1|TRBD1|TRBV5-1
TGCGCCAGCTGGGGACAGGGGGCTTCTTTATCCTACAATGAGCAGTTCTTC
CASWGQGASLSYNEQFF
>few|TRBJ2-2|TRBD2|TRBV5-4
TGTGCCAGCAGCCGTGTTCGGGGGGGCGCAGGGAACACCGGGGAGCTGTTTTTT
CASSRVRGGAGNTGELFF
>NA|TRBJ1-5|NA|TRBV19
TGTGCCAGTACTTCACAGGGAAAGCAGCCCCAGCATTTT
CASTSQGKQPQHF
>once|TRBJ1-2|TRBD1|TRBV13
TGTGCCAGCAGCACCTCGACAGGGTTTTACGGTGACTATGGCTACACCTTC
CASSTSTGFYGDYGYTF
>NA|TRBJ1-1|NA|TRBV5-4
TGTGCCAGCAGCTGGCGCGGGAACACTGAAGCTTTCTTT
CASSWRGNTEAFF
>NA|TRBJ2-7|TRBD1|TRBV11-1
TGTGCCAGCAGTAGGACAGGGACCTACGAGCAGTACTTC
CASSRTGTYEQYF
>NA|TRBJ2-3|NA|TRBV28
TGTGCCTGCTCACAGGTTATAACGCAGTATTTT
CACSQVITQYF
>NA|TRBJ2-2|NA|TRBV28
TGTGCCAGCAGTAGGGGACGGAGGGAGGCCGGGGAGCTGTTTTTT
CASSRGRREAGELFF
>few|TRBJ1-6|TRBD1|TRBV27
TGTGCCAGCAGTTTTGGGACAGGTCAATCACCCCTCCACTTT
CASSFGTGQSPLHF
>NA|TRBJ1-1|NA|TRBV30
TGTGCCTGGAGTAAAATCAGGGTTACGAACACTGAAGCTTTCTTT
CAWSKIRVTNTEAFF
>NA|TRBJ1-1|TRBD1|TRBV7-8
TGTGCCAGCAGCCCCCGGGACAGCGGTGTGAACACTGAAGCTTTCTTT
CASSPRDSGVNTEAFF
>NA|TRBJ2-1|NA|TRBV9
TGTGCCAGCGATAGGGGCGGAAGCTCCTACAATGAGCAGTTCTTC
CASDRGGSSYNEQFF
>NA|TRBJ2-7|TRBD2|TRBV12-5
TGTGCTAGTGGTTTTATCGGGGAGGGCAGCCACTACGAGCAGTACTTC
CASGFIGEGSHYEQYF
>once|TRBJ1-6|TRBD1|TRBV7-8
TGTGCCAGCAGATTTACGGGACAGGGGAATTCACCCCTCCACTTT
CASRFTGQGNSPLHF
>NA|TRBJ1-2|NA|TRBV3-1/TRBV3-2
TGTGCCAGCAGCCAAATGGGCACAGGCCAAAACTATGGCTACACCTTC
CASSQMGTGQNYGYTF
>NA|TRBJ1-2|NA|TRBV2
TGTGCCCCTCCCCCCCTACAGGGACCCCTTAGGGGGAACTATGGCTACACCTTC
CAPPPLQGPLRGNYGYTF
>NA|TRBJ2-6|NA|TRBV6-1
TGTGCCAGCAGTGTTCAGGGTTGGGCCTCTGGGGCCAACGTCCTGACTTTC
CASSVQGWASGANVLTF
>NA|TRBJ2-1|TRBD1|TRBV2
TGTGCCTCCGGCGGACAGGCCAACAATGAGCAGTTCTTC
CASGGQANNEQFF
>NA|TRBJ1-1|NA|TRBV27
TGTGCCAGCAGTTTAAAACCAGGGCATGTGAACACTGAAGCTTTCTTT
CASSLKPGHVNTEAFF